One and the same sample provided the 24 T cell receptor beta chains below, sequenced in a study of shared clonotypes between healthy human individuals. Here immunoSEQ multiplex PCR was the method, and the copy in TCRdb shows in-frame clones only, minus some. The table shows about 100,000 clones, with roughly three quarters occurring only once. Sequencing was performed on memory CD8+ T cells sorted from blood. Specified subset: CD45RO+ cells pooled with CCR7-negative TemRA cells. The source of these receptors is a man under 40 in good health.

The chain carries TRBV5-1 and TRBJ1-1, with TRBD1 matching 7 bases. Germline-derived CDR1 and CDR2 are SGHRS and YFSETQ. The CDR3 runs 14 residues. Losses at the gene ends were 3 bases for V and 2 bases for J; bases not matched to a gene: 4. Written as DNA, the CDR3 is TGCGCCAGCAGCTGGACAGGAGCTAACACTGAAGCTTTCTTT. Amino acid sequence: CASSWTGANTEAFF.

The CDR3 reads CASSFGELAGDLGYEQYF. The CDR3 DNA follows: TGCGCCAGCAGCTTCGGGGAACTAGCGGGAGATCTTGGCTACGAGCAGTACTTC. The chain combines TRBV5-1 with TRBJ2-7, with 11 positions matching TRBD2. The germline gives CDR1 SGHRS, CDR2 YFSETQ. This CDR3 is built from 18 residues. With 2 bases clipped from V and 3 bases from J, the junction kept 13 bases outside the gene matches.

The chain employs TRBV2 and TRBJ2-7; TRBD1 matches at 9 bases. V lost 5 bases to trimming and J lost 4 bases; unmatched junction nucleotides: 9. In germline, CDR1 is SNHLY, CDR2 FYNNEI. The CDR3 spans 15 residues. CDR3 amino acids: CASSIQGAPGYEQYF. For the CDR3, the DNA is TGTGCCAGCAGTATACAGGGGGCGCCGGGGTACGAGCAGTACTTC.

This sequence joins TRBV28 and TRBJ1-5; D is perhaps TRBD1 (6 bases). Trimming took off 5 bases at V and 2 bases at J, with 10 bases between the two ends. The CDR3 runs 14 residues. Looked up from germline, CDR1 is MDHEN and CDR2 is SYDVKM. The CDR3 sequence: CASSPGAGNQPQHF. The CDR3, as DNA: TGTGCCAGCAGTCCGGGGGCTGGCAATCAGCCCCAGCATTTT.

This chain joins TRBV28 and TRBJ2-7, with 7 bases fitting TRBD1. Germline CDR1 is MDHEN and CDR2 is SYDVKM. V shed 6 bases and J 6 bases; nucleotides not matched to a gene: 11. CDR3 length: 14 amino acids. DNA of the CDR3: TGTGCCAGCAGAGACCCTTACAGGGGCGGCGAGCAGTACTTC. Protein: CASRDPYRGGEQYF. Variable domain in full (rest from reference TRBV28 and TRBJ2-7): DVKVTQSSRYLVKRTGEKVFLECVQDMDHENMFWYRQDPGLGLRLIYFSYDVKMKEKGDIPEGYSVSREKKERFSLILESASTNQTSMYLCASRDPYRGGEQYFGPGTRLTVT.

Comment on this clone: Other DNA sequences within the sample encode an identical CDR3. V usage is TRBV6-5 and J usage is TRBJ2-1; D remains ambiguous. The CDR3 consists of 12 residues. Trimming removed 3 bases from V and 6 bases from J, with 6 bases in between. The V gene's germline CDR1 is MNHEY and CDR2 SVGAGI. The CDR3, as DNA: TGTGCCAGCAGTTATTCGGGCAATGAGCAGTTCTTC. Residues: CASSYSGNEQFF.

The CDR3 region is CASSPRGTAGGGYTF. The CDR3 DNA reads TGTGCCAGTAGTCCTAGAGGGACGGCCGGCGGTGGCTACACCTTC. J is TRBJ1-2 and V is TRBV19; possible D gene TRBD1, 5 bases. With 5 bases removed from V and 7 bases from J, the gap between germline ends came to 20 bases. The germline V gene encodes CDR1 LNHDA and CDR2 SQIVND (reference sequence). There are 15 residues in the CDR3.

This chain joins TRBV23-1 and TRBJ2-5; a weak D match, TRBD1 (7 bases). TRBV23-1 is placed among ORFs of uncertain function. The V end lost 5 bases, the J end lost 4 bases, and 11 bases lay between the germline ends. This CDR3 contains 13 residues. The CDR3 DNA is TGCGCCAGCAGTAGACAGGGAGGAGAGACCCAGTACTTC. This encodes CASSRQGGETQYF.

This clone was counted at least ten times. The rearrangement joins TRBV6-4 to TRBJ2-2; D is possibly TRBD2 (6 bases). The CDR3 has 16 residues. The germline V gene encodes CDR1 MRHNA and CDR2 SNTAGT. Trimming removed 0 bases at V and 4 bases at J, with 12 bases between. The CDR3 DNA follows: TGTGCCAGCAGTGACTCGGAGGAGGGCATCACCGGGGAGCTGTTTTTT. Its translation is CASSDSEEGITGELFF.

The chain uses TRBV5-1 and TRBJ1-2, with 7 nucleotides matching TRBD1. Germline-derived CDR1 and CDR2 are SGHRS and YFSETQ. Trimming at V came to 2 bases and at J to 6 bases, leaving 10 bases not matched to a gene. This CDR3 region has 15 residues. The CDR3 nucleotides are TGCGCCAGCAGCTTTAGGTGGACAGGACAAAATGGCTACACCTTC. Translated: CASSFRWTGQNGYTF.

V is TRBV6-5 and J is TRBJ2-5; perhaps TRBD1 as D (5 bases). V lost 6 bases and J lost 1, with 9 bases in between. Germline V lookup: CDR1 MNHEY, CDR2 SVGAGI. The CDR3 has 13 residues. In DNA form, the CDR3 reads TGTGCCAGCAGCCGACAGCCCCAAGAGACCCAGTACTTC. Encoded protein: CASSRQPQETQYF.

Regarding this clone: The sample carries other DNA sequences with the same CDR3. This chain joins TRBV10-3 and TRBJ1-1, with no clear D. The CDR3 length is 14 residues. The ends were cut back, 4 bases at V and 4 bases at J, with 13 bases in the middle. CDR1 and CDR2 from the germline V gene are ENHRY and SYGVKD. CDR3 loop: CAISGGPIGTEAFF. The CDR3 nucleotides read TGTGCCATCAGTGGCGGGCCCATTGGCACTGAAGCTTTCTTT.

The J gene is TRBJ2-5, the V gene TRBV30, with D unresolved. CDR1 GTSNPN and CDR2 SVGIG come from the germline V gene (reference sequence). The ends were cut back, 0 bases at V and 5 bases at J, with 10 bases in the middle. The CDR3 covers 13 residues. CDR3 DNA sequence: TGTGCCTGGAGTGTACTCGTATCTGAGACCCAGTACTTC. The encoded protein is CAWSVLVSETQYF.

The rearrangement joins TRBV13 to TRBJ1-1; D gene uncertain. V dropped 4 bases and J dropped 1 base, with 13 bases sitting between them. This CDR3 contains 15 residues. Germline CDR1 is PRHDT and CDR2 is FYEKMQ (reference sequence). CDR3 sequence (DNA): TGTGCCAGCAGCTCAACTGGTCGGTCGAACACTGAAGCTTTCTTT. Amino acid sequence: CASSSTGRSNTEAFF.

This chain uses TRBV28 with TRBJ1-1; a possible D gene is TRBD1 (6 bases). Germline loops: CDR1 MDHEN, CDR2 SYDVKM. Trimming removed 4 bases at V and 1 base at J, with 13 bases between. The CDR3 loop spans 15 amino acids. In DNA form, the CDR3 reads TGTGCCAGCAGTTCCTTGACAGGCTCGAACACTGAAGCTTTCTTT. It encodes CASSSLTGSNTEAFF.

This chain connects TRBV11-2 to TRBJ2-5; D remains ambiguous. V lost 5 bases and J lost 4, with 17 bases in between. This CDR3 contains 15 residues. The V gene's germline CDR1 is SGHAT and CDR2 FQNNGV. The CDR3 sequence is CASSHIFRRRETQYF. CDR3 nucleotide sequence: TGTGCCAGCAGCCATATTTTCAGGCGGAGAGAGACCCAGTACTTC.

Judged by abundance, this clone is medium-sized. Different DNA sequences within this sample yield the same CDR3. The CDR3 is CASSLEGTLQFF. For the CDR3, the DNA is TGTGCCAGCAGCTTAGAGGGCACTTTGCAGTTCTTC. This sequence joins TRBV7-9 and TRBJ2-1, with D hard to call. The germline gives CDR1 SEHNR, CDR2 FQNEAQ (reference sequence). This CDR3 contains 12 residues. The germline V and J ends were trimmed by 1 base and 12 bases, with 10 bases remaining between them.

This clone was observed a few times. J is TRBJ1-5 and V is TRBV29-1, with unresolved D. CDR3 length: 14 amino acids. V dropped 2 bases and J dropped 6 bases, with 14 bases sitting between them. The germline gives CDR1 SQVTM, CDR2 ANQGSEA. DNA of the CDR3: TGCAGCGTTGAAAATCGGAGGGAATCTCAGCCCCAGCATTTT. Translated: CSVENRRESQPQHF.

This clone has ten or more counts. Distinct nucleotide sequences in the sample also encode this CDR3. The genes are TRBV28 and TRBJ1-1; D remains ambiguous. Per germline, CDR1 MDHEN and CDR2 SYDVKM. CDR3 length: 11 amino acids. Trimming left V 6 bases short and J 6 bases short, with 8 bases between. The CDR3 DNA follows: TGTGCCAGCAGGGGGAGGCCTGAAGCTTTCTTT. Protein sequence: CASRGRPEAFF.

The rearrangement uses TRBV7-3 and TRBJ1-2; D possibly corresponds to TRBD1 (6 bases). The V end lost 3 bases, the J end lost 1 base, and 18 bases lay between the germline ends. The CDR3 runs to 17 residues. The V gene's germline CDR1 is SGHTA and CDR2 FQGTGA. The CDR3: CASSFLSGQLRNYGYTF. In DNA, the CDR3 is TGTGCCAGCAGCTTCCTCTCTGGACAGCTCCGTAACTATGGCTACACCTTC.

V usage is TRBV28 and J usage is TRBJ1-2; TRBD1 aligns across 9 bases. V dropped 10 bases and J dropped 4; count of bases not matched to a gene: 16. Germline V CDR1 and CDR2: MDHEN, SYDVKM. The CDR3 loop spans 16 amino acids. The CDR3 nucleotides read TGTGCCACCAGGGGGGACAGGGCGAAGAATGCCTATGGCTACACCTTC. Amino acid sequence: CATRGDRAKNAYGYTF.

The chain links TRBV10-1 to TRBJ2-7; a possible D gene is TRBD1 (5 bases). V lost 0 bases, J lost 5 bases, and 8 bases lay in between. The CDR3 runs 13 residues. Germline V gene lookup returns CDR1 WNHNN and CDR2 SYGVQD (reference sequence). CDR3 in amino acids: CASSESGVNEQYF. Written as DNA, the CDR3 is TGCGCCAGCAGTGAGTCAGGGGTCAACGAGCAGTACTTC.

This clone showed up many times. This rearrangement joins TRBV27 to TRBJ1-1; no definite D call. Germline V lookup: CDR1 MNHEY, CDR2 SMNVEV (reference sequence). The ends were cut back, 5 bases at V and 5 bases at J, with 9 bases in the middle. The CDR3 is 12 amino acids. The CDR3 bases are TGTGCCAGCAGTGGGGTGGCGACTGAAGCTTTCTTT. This translates into CASSGVATEAFF.

CDR3 protein: CASRSTSGRLYEQYF. DNA for the CDR3: TGTGCCAGCAGATCTACTAGCGGGCGCCTCTACGAGCAGTACTTC. V is TRBV28 and J is TRBJ2-7, with 9 nucleotides matching TRBD2. V dropped 6 bases and J dropped 3; count of bases not matched to a gene: 9. The CDR3 runs to 15 residues. The germline gives CDR1 MDHEN, CDR2 SYDVKM.